The rows below give T cell receptor beta chains drawn from one sample of a study of T-cell reconstitution after alpha-beta-depleted transplantation in children. In TCRdb, the PCR reads were re-called with MiXCR into one record per CDR3 protein. Here the sample spans about 200,000 distinct CDR3 sequences, 8.4% being singletons. Sequencing was performed on PBMCs, mostly from graft donor cells, taken 360 days after TCRalphabeta/CD19-depleted stem cell transplant. These receptors were collected from a male patient aged 2 to 10 who had a stem cell transplant for acute myeloid leukemia, so the T cells may come from the graft donor. CDR3s include the opening cysteine and the closing phenylalanine or tryptophan. Fields, in order: clone size, D gene, V gene, J gene, CDR3 protein, CDR3 DNA. D genes are given only for firm matches. Clone size, where shown, is once, few, many, or a class for clones that have expanded.

.	.	TRBV20-1	TRBJ2-2	CSARRGGFSTGELFF	TGCAGTGCTAGAAGGGGGGGCTTCTCCACCGGGGAGCTGTTTTTT
few	.	TRBV4-2	TRBJ1-5	CASSQGFGINQPQHF	TGTGCCAGCAGCCAAGGTTTCGGGATCAATCAGCCCCAGCATTTT
many	.	TRBV29-1	TRBJ2-4	CSVDGGGPKNIQYF	TGCAGCGTGGATGGGGGCGGACCCAAAAACATTCAGTACTTC
many	.	TRBV12-3/TRBV12-4	TRBJ1-2	CASSRRDNGYTF	TGTGCCAGCAGTCGCCGGGACAACGGCTACACCTTC
.	.	TRBV6-2/TRBV6-3	TRBJ2-7	CASSYSKSFYEQYF	TGTGCCAGCAGTTACTCGAAAAGTTTCTACGAGCAGTACTTC
.	.	TRBV7-8	TRBJ2-1	CASGRRVQNEQFF	TGTGCCAGCGGGCGAAGGGTCCAGAATGAGCAGTTCTTC
.	TRBD1	TRBV15	TRBJ2-1	CATSRYIPGGWLEQFF	TGTGCCACCAGCAGGTATATACCAGGGGGTTGGCTTGAGCAGTTCTTC
.	TRBD2	TRBV12-3/TRBV12-4	TRBJ2-2	CASSSTHLAGGPSNTGELFF	TGTGCCAGCAGCTCAACCCATCTAGCGGGGGGGCCGTCGAACACCGGGGAGCTGTTTTTT
few	.	TRBV5-1	TRBJ2-7	CASSGGPSYEQYF	TGCGCCAGCAGCGGAGGACCGTCCTACGAGCAGTACTTC
.	TRBD2	TRBV12-3/TRBV12-4	TRBJ2-5	CASSSRTSGEGTQYF	TGTGCCAGCAGTTCCCGGACTAGCGGGGAAGGGACCCAGTACTTC
.	.	TRBV7-9	TRBJ2-7	CATKRQDSYEQYF	TGTGCCACCAAAAGACAGGACTCCTACGAGCAGTACTTC